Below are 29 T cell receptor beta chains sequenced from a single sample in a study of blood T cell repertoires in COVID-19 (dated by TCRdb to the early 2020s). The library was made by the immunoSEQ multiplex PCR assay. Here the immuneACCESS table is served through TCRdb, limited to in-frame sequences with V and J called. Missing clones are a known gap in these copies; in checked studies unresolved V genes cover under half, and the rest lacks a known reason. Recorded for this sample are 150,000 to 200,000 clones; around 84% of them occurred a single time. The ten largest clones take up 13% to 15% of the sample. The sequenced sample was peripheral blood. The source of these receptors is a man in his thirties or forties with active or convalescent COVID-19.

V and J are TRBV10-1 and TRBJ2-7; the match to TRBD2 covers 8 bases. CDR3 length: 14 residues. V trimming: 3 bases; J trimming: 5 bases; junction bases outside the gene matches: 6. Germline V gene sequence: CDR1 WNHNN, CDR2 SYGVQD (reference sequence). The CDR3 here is CASSDSGGPNEQYF. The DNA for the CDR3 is TGCGCCAGCAGTGATTCGGGAGGGCCCAACGAGCAGTACTTC.

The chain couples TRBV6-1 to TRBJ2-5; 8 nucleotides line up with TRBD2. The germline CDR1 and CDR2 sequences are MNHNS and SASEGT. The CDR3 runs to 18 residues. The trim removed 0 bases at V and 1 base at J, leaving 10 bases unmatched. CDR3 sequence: CASSEAPWGGGPQETQYF. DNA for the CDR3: TGTGCCAGCAGTGAAGCTCCCTGGGGCGGGGGGCCCCAAGAGACCCAGTACTTC.

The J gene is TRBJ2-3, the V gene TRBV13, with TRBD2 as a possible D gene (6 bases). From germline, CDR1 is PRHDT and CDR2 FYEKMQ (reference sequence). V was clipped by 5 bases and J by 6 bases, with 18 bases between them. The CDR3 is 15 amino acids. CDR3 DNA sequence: TGTGCCAGCAGCGTAACCGGGACTTCGCCGGATACGCAGTATTTT. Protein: CASSVTGTSPDTQYF. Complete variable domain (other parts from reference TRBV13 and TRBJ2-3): AAGVIQSPRHLIKEKRETATLKCYPIPRHDTVYWYQQGPGQDPQFLISFYEKMQSDKGSIPDRFSAQQFSDYHSELNMSSLELGDSALYFCASSVTGTSPDTQYFGPGTRLTVL.

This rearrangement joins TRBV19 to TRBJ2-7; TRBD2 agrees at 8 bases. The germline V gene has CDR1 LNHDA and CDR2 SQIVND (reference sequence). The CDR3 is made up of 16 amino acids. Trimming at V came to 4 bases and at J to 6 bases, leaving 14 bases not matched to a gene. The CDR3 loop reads CASSTLRAGGWGEQYF. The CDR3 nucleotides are TGTGCCAGTAGTACACTAAGGGCGGGAGGCTGGGGCGAGCAGTACTTC.

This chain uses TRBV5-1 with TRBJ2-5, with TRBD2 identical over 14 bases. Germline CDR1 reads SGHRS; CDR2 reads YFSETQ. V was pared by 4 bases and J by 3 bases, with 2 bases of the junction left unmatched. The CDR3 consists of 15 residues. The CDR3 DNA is TGCGCCAGCAGCGGGGGACTAGCGGGAGAAGAGACCCAGTACTTC. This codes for CASSGGLAGEETQYF. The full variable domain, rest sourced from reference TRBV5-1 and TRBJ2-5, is KAGVTQTPRYLIKTRGQQVTLSCSPISGHRSVSWYQQTPGQGLQFLFEYFSETQRNKGNFPGRFSGRQFSNSRSEMNVSTLELGDSALYLCASSGGLAGEETQYFGPGTRLLVL.

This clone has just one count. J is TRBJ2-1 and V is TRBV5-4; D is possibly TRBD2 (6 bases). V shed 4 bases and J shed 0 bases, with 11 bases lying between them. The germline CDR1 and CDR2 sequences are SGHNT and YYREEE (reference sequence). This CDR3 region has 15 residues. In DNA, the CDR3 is TGTGCCAGCAGCCGGGCTAGCGACTCCTACAATGAGCAGTTCTTC. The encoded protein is CASSRASDSYNEQFF.

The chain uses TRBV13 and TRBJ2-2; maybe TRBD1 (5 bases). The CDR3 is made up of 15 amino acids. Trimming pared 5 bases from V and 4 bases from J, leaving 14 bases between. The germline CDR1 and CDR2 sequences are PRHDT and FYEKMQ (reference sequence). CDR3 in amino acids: CASSPDIQSTGELFF. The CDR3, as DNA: TGTGCCAGCAGCCCGGACATACAGTCCACCGGGGAGCTGTTTTTT.

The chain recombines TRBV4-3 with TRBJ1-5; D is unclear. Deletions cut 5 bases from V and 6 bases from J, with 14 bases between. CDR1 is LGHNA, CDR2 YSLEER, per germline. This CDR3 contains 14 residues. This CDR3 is CASSEVNSGQPQHF. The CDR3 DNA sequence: TGCGCCAGCAGCGAAGTGAACAGCGGTCAGCCCCAGCATTTT.

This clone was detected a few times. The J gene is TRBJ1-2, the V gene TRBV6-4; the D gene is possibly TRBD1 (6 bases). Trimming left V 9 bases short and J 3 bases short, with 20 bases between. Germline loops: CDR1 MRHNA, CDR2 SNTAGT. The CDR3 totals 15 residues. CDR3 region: CASCFGGGQDYGYTF. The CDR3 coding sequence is TGTGCCAGTTGTTTCGGGGGGGGCCAGGACTATGGCTACACCTTC.

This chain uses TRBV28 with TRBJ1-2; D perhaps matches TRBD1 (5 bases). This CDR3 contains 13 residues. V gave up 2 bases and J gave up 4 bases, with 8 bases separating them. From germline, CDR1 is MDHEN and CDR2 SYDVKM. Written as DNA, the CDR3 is TGTGCCAGCAGTTTAGAGGGACTCTATGGCTACACCTTC. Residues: CASSLEGLYGYTF.

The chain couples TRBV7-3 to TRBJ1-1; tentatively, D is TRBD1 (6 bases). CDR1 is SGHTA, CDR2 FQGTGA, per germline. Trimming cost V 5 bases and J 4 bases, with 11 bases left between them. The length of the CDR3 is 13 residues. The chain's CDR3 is CASSSLGATEAFF. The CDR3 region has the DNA TGTGCCAGCAGCAGTCTGGGGGCCACTGAAGCTTTCTTT.

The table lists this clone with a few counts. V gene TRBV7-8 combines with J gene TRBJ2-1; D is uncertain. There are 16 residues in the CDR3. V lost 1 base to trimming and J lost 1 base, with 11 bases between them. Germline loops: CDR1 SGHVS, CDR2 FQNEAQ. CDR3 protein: CASSLVAPASYNEQFF. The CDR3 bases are TGTGCCAGCAGCTTAGTTGCGCCTGCGTCCTACAATGAGCAGTTCTTC.

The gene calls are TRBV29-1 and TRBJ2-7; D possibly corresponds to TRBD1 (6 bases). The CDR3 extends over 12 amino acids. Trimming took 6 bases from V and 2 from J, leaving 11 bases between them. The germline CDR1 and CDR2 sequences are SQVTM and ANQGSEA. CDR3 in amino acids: CSVETGTYEQYF. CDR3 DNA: TGCAGCGTGGAGACAGGTACCTACGAGCAGTACTTC.

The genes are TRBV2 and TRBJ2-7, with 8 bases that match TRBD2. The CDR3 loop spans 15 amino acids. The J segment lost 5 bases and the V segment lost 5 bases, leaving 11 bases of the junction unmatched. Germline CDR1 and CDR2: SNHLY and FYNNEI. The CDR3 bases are TGTGCCAGCAGTTTGCTCGGGACTAGTATCCACGAGCAGTACGTC. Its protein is CASSLLGTSIHEQYV.

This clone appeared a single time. CDR3 amino acids: CASSPSGIPSYGYTF. The CDR3 DNA reads TGTGCCAGCAGCCCTTCAGGTATTCCCTCCTATGGCTACACCTTC. This chain uses TRBV7-9 with TRBJ1-2; D uncertain. The V and J ends lost 5 bases and 4 bases respectively, with 17 bases between them. Germline loops: CDR1 SEHNR, CDR2 FQNEAQ (reference sequence). The CDR3 loop spans 15 amino acids.

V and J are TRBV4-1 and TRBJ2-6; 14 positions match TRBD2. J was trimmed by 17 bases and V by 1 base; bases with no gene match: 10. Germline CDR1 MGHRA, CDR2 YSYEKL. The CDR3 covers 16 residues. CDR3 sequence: CASSQGRGLAGGGMTF. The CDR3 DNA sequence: TGCGCCAGCAGCCAAGGGAGAGGACTAGCGGGAGGCGGAATGACTTTC.

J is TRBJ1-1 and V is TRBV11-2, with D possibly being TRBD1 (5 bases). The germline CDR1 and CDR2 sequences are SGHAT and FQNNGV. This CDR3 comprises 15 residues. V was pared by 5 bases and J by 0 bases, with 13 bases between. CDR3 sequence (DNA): TGTGCCAGCAGCCCCCAGGGTGCCCTGAACACTGAAGCTTTCTTT. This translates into CASSPQGALNTEAFF.

CDR3 coding DNA: TGTGCCACCAGCAGGCCCCCAGGCACCGGGGAGCTGTTTTTT. Its translation is CATSRPPGTGELFF. This chain joins TRBV24-1 and TRBJ2-2; unclear D gene. Germline V gene lookup returns CDR1 KGHDR and CDR2 SFDVKD. There are 14 residues in the CDR3. V dropped 7 bases and J dropped 4 bases, with 12 bases sitting between them.

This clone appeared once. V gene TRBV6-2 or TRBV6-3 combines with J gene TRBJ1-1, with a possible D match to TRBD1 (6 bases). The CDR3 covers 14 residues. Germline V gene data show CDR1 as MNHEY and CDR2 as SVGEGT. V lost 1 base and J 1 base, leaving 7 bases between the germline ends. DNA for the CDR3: TGTGCCAGCAGTTACTTGACAGGGAACACTGAAGCTTTCTTT. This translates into CASSYLTGNTEAFF.

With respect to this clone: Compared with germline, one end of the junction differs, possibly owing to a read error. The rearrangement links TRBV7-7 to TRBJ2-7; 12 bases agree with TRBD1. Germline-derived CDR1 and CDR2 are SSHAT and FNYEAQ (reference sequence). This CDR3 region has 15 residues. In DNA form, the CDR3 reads TGTGCTAGCAGCACCGGGACAGGGGGCTCTGGGGAGCAGTACTTC. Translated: CASSTGTGGSGEQYF.

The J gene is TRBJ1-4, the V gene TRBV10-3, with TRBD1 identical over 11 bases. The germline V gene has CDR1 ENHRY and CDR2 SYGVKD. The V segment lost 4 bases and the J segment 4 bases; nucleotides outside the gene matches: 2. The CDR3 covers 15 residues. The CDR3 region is CAISGGQGDNEKLFF. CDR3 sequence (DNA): TGTGCCATCAGTGGGGGACAGGGGGATAATGAAAAACTGTTTTTT.

For the CDR3, the DNA is TGTGCCAGCTCACCACCCGTAGCTTACGAGCAGTACTTC. It is translated as CASSPPVAYEQYF. The gene calls are TRBV18 and TRBJ2-7; D remains unclear. Germline CDR1 reads KGHSH; CDR2 reads LQKENI. This CDR3 contains 13 residues. Trimming took off 0 bases at V and 4 bases at J, with 7 bases between the two ends. The entire variable domain, with the rest obtained from reference TRBV18 and TRBJ2-7, is as follows: NAGVMQNPRHLVRRRGQEARLRCSPMKGHSHVYWYRQLPEEGLKFMVYLQKENIIDESGMPKERFSAEFPKEGPSILRIQQVVRGDSAAYFCASSPPVAYEQYFGPGTRLTVT.

CDR3 amino acids: CASSTDRQETQYF. CDR3 bases: TGTGCCAGCAGCACGGACAGGCAAGAGACCCAGTACTTC. The chain is built from TRBV11-3 and TRBJ2-5; 7 bases line up with TRBD1. The germline gives CDR1 SGHNT, CDR2 YENEEA. V gave up 5 bases and J gave up 2 bases; unmatched junction bases: 2. This CDR3 is built from 13 residues.

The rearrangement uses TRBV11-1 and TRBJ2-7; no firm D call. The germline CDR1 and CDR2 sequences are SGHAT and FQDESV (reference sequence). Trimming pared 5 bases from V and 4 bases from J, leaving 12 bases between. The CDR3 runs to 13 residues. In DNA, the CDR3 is TGTGCCAGCAGCCACGCAGTCAGTTACGAGCAGTACGTC. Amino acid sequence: CASSHAVSYEQYV.

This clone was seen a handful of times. The CDR3 sequence: CSSVRTGEDTQYF. CDR3 coding DNA: TGCAGCTCGGTGAGGACAGGGGAAGATACGCAGTATTTT. The chain recombines TRBV29-1 with TRBJ2-3, with TRBD1 matching over 9 bases. Unmatched junction bases numbered 8, after V lost 8 bases and J lost 5 bases. This CDR3 has 13 residues. Germline lookup yields CDR1 SQVTM and CDR2 ANQGSEA.

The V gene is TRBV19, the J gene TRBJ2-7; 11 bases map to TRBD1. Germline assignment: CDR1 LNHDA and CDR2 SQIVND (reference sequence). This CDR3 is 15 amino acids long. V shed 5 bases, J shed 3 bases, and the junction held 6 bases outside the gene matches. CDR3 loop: CASSARTGGVYEQYF. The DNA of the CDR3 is TGTGCCAGTAGTGCGCGGACAGGGGGCGTCTACGAGCAGTACTTC. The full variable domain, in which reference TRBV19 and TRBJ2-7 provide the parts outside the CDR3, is DGGITQSPKYLFRKEGQNVTLSCEQNLNHDAMYWYRQDPGQGLRLIYYSQIVNDFQKGDIAEGYSVSREKKESFPLTVTSAQKNPTAFYLCASSARTGGVYEQYFGPGTRLTVT.

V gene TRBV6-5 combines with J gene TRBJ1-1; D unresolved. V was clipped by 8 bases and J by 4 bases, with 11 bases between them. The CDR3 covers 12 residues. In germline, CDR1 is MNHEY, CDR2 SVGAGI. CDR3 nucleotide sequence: TGTGCCAGCCGACAACACGTCACTGAAGCTTTCTTT. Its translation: CASRQHVTEAFF.

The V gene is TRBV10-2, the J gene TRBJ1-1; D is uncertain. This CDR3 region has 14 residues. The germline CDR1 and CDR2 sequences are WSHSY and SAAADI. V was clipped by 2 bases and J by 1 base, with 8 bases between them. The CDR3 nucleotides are TGCGCCAGCAGTGAGAACGCTAGGAACACTGAAGCTTTCTTT. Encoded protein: CASSENARNTEAFF.

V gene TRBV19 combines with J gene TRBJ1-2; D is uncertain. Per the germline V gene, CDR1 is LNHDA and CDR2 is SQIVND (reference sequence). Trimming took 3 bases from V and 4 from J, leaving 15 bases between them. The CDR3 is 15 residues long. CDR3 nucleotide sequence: TGTGCCAGTAGTATTGCCGGGTCCACGATCTATGGCTACACCTTC. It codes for CASSIAGSTIYGYTF.